This entry concerns a single TCR beta chain. Employing constant-segment primers, 5'RACE generated TCR alpha and TCR beta cDNA libraries bearing sample barcodes and UMIs. TCRdb processed the 5' RACE reads anew with MiXCR; each CDR3 protein has one entry. In the table there are just over 350,000 distinct CDR3 sequences, under 15% of which are singletons. This record comes from a study of T-cell memory formation after mild COVID-19. Study at large: There were largely donor-specific TCR clusters.

The CDR3 is 18 amino acids. V was clipped by 5 bases and J by 11 bases, with 31 bases between them. This chain joins TRBV12-3 or TRBV12-4 and TRBJ1-5; D is ambiguous. Sequencing was carried out using PBMCs or a T cell subset sorted from them (not recorded which). The origin of this receptor is a young man who had mild COVID-19 (a few samples of this study predate the infection). Cell type and time point are not known. CDR3 in DNA: TGTGCCAGCAGTCCCCCCCGAGGCGGACTAATCAGCCGACTTTCCCAGCATTTT. Translation: CASSPPRGGLISRLSQHF.